The clone carrying this T cell receptor (beta chain) was picked up many times. Antigen: not known. The data were obtained in a study of OX40 agonist ivuxolimab in advanced cancers. The data were produced by immunoSEQ multiplex PCR, yet TCRdb's version contains in-frame clones alone and is incomplete. The sample yields 15,000 to 20,000 clones, more than 60% seen once. CDR1 and CDR2 from the germline V gene are PRHDT and FYEKMQ (reference sequence). The CDR3 contains 15 residues. V dropped 4 bases and J dropped 0 bases, with 10 bases sitting between them. Study outcomes and limitations: Low normalized clonal expansion also occurred in some nonresponding patients.

This receptor was identified in an adult with an advanced solid tumor such as melanoma, head and neck, liver or kidney cancer. Sequencing used CD4+ or CD8+ T cells sorted from blood, obtained in a trial of the OX40 agonist ivuxolimab. This chain links TRBV13 with TRBJ1-3, with D unclear. CDR3 residues: CASSSDVTSGNTIYF. The CDR3 DNA is TGTGCCAGCAGCTCGGACGTTACCTCTGGAAACACCATATATTTT. Supplemented by reference TRBV13 and TRBJ1-3, the full variable domain reads AAGVIQSPRHLIKEKRETATLKCYPIPRHDTVYWYQQGPGQDPQFLISFYEKMQSDKGSIPDRFSAQQFSDYHSELNMSSLELGDSALYFCASSSDVTSGNTIYFGEGSWLTVV.